This T cell receptor beta chain was recorded in a study of blood T cell repertoires in COVID-19. Background on the study: Italy, Spain and the United States were the sources of the convalescent and acute COVID-19 samples.

Of note for this clone: Other DNA sequences in this sample translate to the same CDR3.

Per the original data handling: By means of reference gene primer amplification, nucleated cell counts were estimated. Method: immunoSEQ multiplex PCR; TCRdb's copy keeps in-frame clones and lacks some. V, J and clone size are taken as reported in that table, and D and trimming were inferred from the DNA itself. Among about 220,000 clones, just over 85% were seen once, and the ten largest hold 14% to 15%. Participants spanned ages roughly 18 to 95 years and resided in about 24 US areas. The V gene's germline CDR1 is LNHDA and CDR2 SQIVND (reference sequence). This CDR3 spans 15 amino acids. The trim removed 4 bases at V and 0 bases at J, leaving 0 bases unmatched.

This clonotype originated in a woman aged 45-59 years with acute COVID-19. The chain joins TRBV19 to TRBJ2-2; 9 nucleotides align to TRBD1. The sample consisted of PBMCs or T cells enriched from blood (not recorded which). The CDR3 region is CASSRTGANTGELFF. In nucleotides, the CDR3 is TGTGCCAGTAGTAGGACAGGGGCGAACACCGGGGAGCTGTTTTTT.